The clone carrying this T cell receptor beta chain turned up a few times. No antigen is known for it. This record comes from a study of CD8 T cells in ankylosing spondylitis. TCRdb analysed the 5' RACE reads with MiXCR anew, one entry per CDR3 protein. The table records roughly 700,000 distinct CDR3 sequences, about 20% of them present only once. General observations from the study: Ankylosing spondylitis blood appeared to carry a characteristic TCR beta motif of 7 or 8 highly homologous variants.

The clonotype comes from a male donor with ankylosing spondylitis. Sequenced: blood, either unsorted or a sorted T cell fraction (not recorded which).

The CDR3 sequence is CASSPPGTMYNEQFF. In DNA form, the CDR3 reads TGTGCCAGCTCACCACCGGGGACAATGTACAATGAGCAGTTCTTC. This chain connects TRBV18 to TRBJ2-1, with a weak D call TRBD1 (6 bases). V was clipped by 0 bases and J by 4 bases, with 10 bases between them. CDR1 is KGHSH and CDR2 is LQKENI in the germline V gene. The CDR3 has 15 residues.